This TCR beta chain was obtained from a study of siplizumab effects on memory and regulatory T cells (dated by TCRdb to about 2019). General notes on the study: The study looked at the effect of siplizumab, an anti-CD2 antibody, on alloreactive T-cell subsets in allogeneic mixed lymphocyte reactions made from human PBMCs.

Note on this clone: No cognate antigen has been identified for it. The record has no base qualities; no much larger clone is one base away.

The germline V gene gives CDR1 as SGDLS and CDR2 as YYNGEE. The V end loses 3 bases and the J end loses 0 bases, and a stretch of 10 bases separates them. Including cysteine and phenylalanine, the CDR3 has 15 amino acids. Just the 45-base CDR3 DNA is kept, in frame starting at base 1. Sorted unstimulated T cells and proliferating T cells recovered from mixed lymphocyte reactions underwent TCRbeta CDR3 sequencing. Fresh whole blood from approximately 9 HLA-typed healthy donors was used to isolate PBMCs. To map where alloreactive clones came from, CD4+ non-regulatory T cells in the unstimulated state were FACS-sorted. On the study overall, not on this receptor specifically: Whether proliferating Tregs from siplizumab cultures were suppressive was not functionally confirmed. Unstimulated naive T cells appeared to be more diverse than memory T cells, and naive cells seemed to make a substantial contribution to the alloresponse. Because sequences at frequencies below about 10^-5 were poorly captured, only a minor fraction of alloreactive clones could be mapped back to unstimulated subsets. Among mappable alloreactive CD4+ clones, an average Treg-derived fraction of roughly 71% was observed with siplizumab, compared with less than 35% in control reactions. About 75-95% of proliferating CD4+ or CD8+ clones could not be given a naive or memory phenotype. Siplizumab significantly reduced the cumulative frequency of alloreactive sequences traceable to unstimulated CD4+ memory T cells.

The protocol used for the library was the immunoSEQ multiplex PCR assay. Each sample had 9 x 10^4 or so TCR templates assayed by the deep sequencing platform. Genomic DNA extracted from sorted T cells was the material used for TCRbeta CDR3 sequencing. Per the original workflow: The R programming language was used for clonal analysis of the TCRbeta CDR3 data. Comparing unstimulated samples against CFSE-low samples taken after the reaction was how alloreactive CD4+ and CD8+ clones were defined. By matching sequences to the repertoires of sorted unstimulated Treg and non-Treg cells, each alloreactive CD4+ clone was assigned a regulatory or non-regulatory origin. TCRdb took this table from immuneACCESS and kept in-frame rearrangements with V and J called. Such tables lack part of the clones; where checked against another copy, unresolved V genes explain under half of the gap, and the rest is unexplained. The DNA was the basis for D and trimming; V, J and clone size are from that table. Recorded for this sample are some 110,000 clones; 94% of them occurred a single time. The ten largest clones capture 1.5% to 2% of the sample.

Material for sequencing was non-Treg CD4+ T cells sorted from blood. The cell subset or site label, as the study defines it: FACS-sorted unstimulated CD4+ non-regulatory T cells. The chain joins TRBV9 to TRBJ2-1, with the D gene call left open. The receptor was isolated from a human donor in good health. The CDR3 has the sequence CASSGTSSSYNEQFF. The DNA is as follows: TGTGCCAGCAGCGGGACCTCGAGCTCCTACAATGAGCAGTTCTTC.